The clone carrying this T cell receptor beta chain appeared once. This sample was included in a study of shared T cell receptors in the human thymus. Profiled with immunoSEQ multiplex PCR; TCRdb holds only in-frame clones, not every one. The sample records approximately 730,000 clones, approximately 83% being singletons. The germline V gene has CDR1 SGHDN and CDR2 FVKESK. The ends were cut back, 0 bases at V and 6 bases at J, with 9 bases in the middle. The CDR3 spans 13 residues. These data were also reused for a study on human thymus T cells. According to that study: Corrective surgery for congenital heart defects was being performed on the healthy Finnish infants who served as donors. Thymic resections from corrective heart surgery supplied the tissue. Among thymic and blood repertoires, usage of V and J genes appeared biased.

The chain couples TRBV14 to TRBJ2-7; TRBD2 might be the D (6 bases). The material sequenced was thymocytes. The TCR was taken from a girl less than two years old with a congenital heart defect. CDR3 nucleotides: TGTGCCAGCAGCCAAGAGGCGGGACGCGAGCAGTACTTC. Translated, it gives CASSQEAGREQYF.